Following are 23 T cell receptor beta chains from one sample sequenced in a study of molecular identifiers for immune sequencing clone quantification. TCRdb independently ran MiXCR on the PCR reads; one entry per CDR3 protein. The data show just under 650,000 distinct CDR3 sequences, about 20% seen once. The sequenced sample was naive CD8+ T cells from blood, with Jurkat cell RNA spiked in. Sample subset: FACS-sorted CD8+CD4-CCR7+CD45RA+ naive T cells. These receptors were taken from a human donor in good health. Some libraries in this study had Jurkat cell RNA spiked in.

This clonotype has only a few counts. This chain connects TRBV7-9 to TRBJ1-2, with 8 nucleotides matching TRBD1. V lost 5 bases, J lost 6 bases, and 11 bases stayed unmatched. Germline V lookup: CDR1 SEHNR, CDR2 FQNEAQ (reference sequence). The length of the CDR3 is 15 residues. The CDR3 DNA reads TGTGCCAGCAGCGAAAGCTGGACAGGGTACGATGGCTACACCTTC. It codes for CASSESWTGYDGYTF.

This clonotype was recorded at least ten times. The chain combines TRBV27 with TRBJ2-7; D might be TRBD1 or TRBD2, each matching 5 bases. CDR1 MNHEY and CDR2 SMNVEV come from the germline V gene (reference sequence). This CDR3 spans 12 amino acids. V lost 6 bases and J 7 bases, leaving 13 bases between the germline ends. For the CDR3, the DNA is TGTGCCAGCAGAGGGAGAGGGGAAGAGCAGTACTTC. The encoded protein is CASRGRGEEQYF.

V gene TRBV7-9 combines with J gene TRBJ2-1; 9 nucleotides match TRBD2. Looked up from germline, CDR1 is SEHNR and CDR2 is FQNEAQ (reference sequence). The V gene end was trimmed by 2 bases and the J gene end by 2 bases; junction bases not matched to a gene: 4. This CDR3 spans 16 amino acids. CDR3 bases: TGTGCCAGCAGCTTAATGAGGACTAGCGCCTACAATGAGCAGTTCTTC. It encodes CASSLMRTSAYNEQFF.

Ten or more counts support this clonotype. J is TRBJ1-6 and V is TRBV15; TRBD1 matches at 7 bases. Trimming removed 2 bases from V and 10 bases from J; junction bases left unmatched: 11. This CDR3 region has 16 residues. Germline V CDR1 and CDR2: LNHNV, YYDKDF (reference sequence). CDR3 in amino acids: CATSRTTTGVLSPLHF. CDR3 coding DNA: TGTGCCACCAGCAGAACAACTACAGGGGTTTTATCACCCCTCCACTTT. Full variable domain (missing parts from reference TRBV15 and TRBJ1-6): DAMVIQNPRYQVTQFGKPVTLSCSQTLNHNVMYWYQQKSSQAPKLLFHYYDKDFNNEADTPDNFQSRRPNTSFCFLDIRSPGLGDTAMYLCATSRTTTGVLSPLHFGNGTRLTVT.

This clonotype was picked up many times. The genes are TRBV7-2 and TRBJ2-1, with D uncertain. The V and J ends lost 6 bases and 4 bases respectively, with 4 bases between them. The CDR3 loop spans 11 amino acids. In germline, CDR1 is SGHTA, CDR2 FQGNSA. CDR3 nucleotides: TGTGCCAGCAGAGAATACAATGAGCAGTTCTTC. Amino acid sequence: CASREYNEQFF.

This clonotype was picked up many times. The chain is built from TRBV7-2 and TRBJ2-7; D is uncertain. Germline V gene lookup returns CDR1 SGHTA and CDR2 FQGNSA. Trimming removed 5 bases at V and 4 bases at J, with 12 bases between. CDR3 length equals 13 residues. In nucleotides, the CDR3 is TGTGCCAGCAGCCCACCCCTAAATTACGAGCAGTACTTC. Translating gives CASSPPLNYEQYF.

This clonotype was seen ten or more times. The rearrangement links TRBV19 to TRBJ2-3, with D possibly called TRBD1 or TRBD2 (5 bases each). This CDR3 comprises 14 residues. Looked up from germline, CDR1 is LNHDA and CDR2 is SQIVND (reference sequence). With 7 bases removed from V and 3 bases from J, the gap between germline ends came to 14 bases. CDR3 coding DNA: TGTGCCAGTACTTGGGGGTCGAGGACAGATACGCAGTATTTT. Translation: CASTWGSRTDTQYF.

This clonotype turned up a few times. This chain uses TRBV9 with TRBJ2-3; 11 bases line up with TRBD2. J lost 5 bases, V lost 4 bases, and 15 bases had no gene match. Germline V gene sequence: CDR1 SGDLS, CDR2 YYNGEE. CDR3 size: 18 residues. CDR3 nucleotide sequence: TGTGCCAGCAGCCCCCCCTCCGGGGTAGCGGGGGGGGAAGATACGCAGTATTTT. Its protein product is CASSPPSGVAGGEDTQYF.

This clonotype was detected only a few times. The rearrangement joins TRBV7-8 to TRBJ2-1; possibly TRBD1 or TRBD2 for D (6 bases each). This CDR3 is 15 amino acids long. Germline-derived CDR1 and CDR2 are SGHVS and FQNEAQ. The germline V and J ends were trimmed by 1 base and 15 bases, with 22 bases remaining between them. The CDR3 sequence is CASSLVPLRGEYMFF. For the CDR3, the DNA is TGTGCCAGCAGCTTAGTCCCTTTGAGGGGGGAATACATGTTCTTC.

This clonotype was found many times. The chain uses TRBV6-5 and TRBJ1-1; 7 positions agree with TRBD1. The V gene's germline CDR1 is MNHEY and CDR2 SVGAGI. The junction had 10 bases not matched to a gene; V was cut back by 5 bases and J by 4 bases. This CDR3 has 15 amino acids. CDR3 sequence reads: CASSPGQGGITEAFF. CDR3 DNA sequence: TGTGCCAGCAGTCCCGGGCAGGGGGGCATCACTGAAGCTTTCTTT.

This clonotype was seen a handful of times. This chain uses TRBV4-3 with TRBJ2-1; D is tentatively TRBD1 or TRBD2 (5 bases each). V dropped 0 bases and J dropped 4 bases, with 13 bases sitting between them. The germline gives CDR1 LGHNA, CDR2 YSLEER. This CDR3 contains 16 residues. This CDR3 is CASSQDWRGEYNEQFF. CDR3 nucleotides: TGCGCCAGCAGCCAAGATTGGCGAGGGGAGTACAATGAGCAGTTCTTC.

Concerning this clonotype itself: A much larger clone lies one base from this, so it may be a read error. The gene calls are TRBV4-3 and TRBJ2-1; 8 bases agree with TRBD1. The V segment lost 3 bases and the J segment 7 bases; nucleotides outside the gene matches: 11. The CDR3 covers 16 residues. Germline assignment: CDR1 LGHNA and CDR2 YSLEER. CDR3 in amino acids: CASSQYHRGAGNEQFF. The CDR3 nucleotides are TGCGCCAGCAGCCAGTACCACAGGGGGGCAGGGAATGAGCAGTTCTTC.

This clonotype has just a few counts. The chain has TRBV19 and TRBJ2-1; TRBD2 might be the D (6 bases). Germline V lookup: CDR1 LNHDA, CDR2 SQIVND (reference sequence). The CDR3 spans 16 residues. Trimming took 6 bases from V and 0 from J, leaving 15 bases between them. The CDR3 reads CASSLSGVLSYNEQFF. The CDR3 nucleotides read TGTGCCAGTAGCCTTTCGGGGGTACTCTCCTACAATGAGCAGTTCTTC.

This clonotype was observed at least ten times. The V call is TRBV2, the J call TRBJ2-6, with unresolved D. The V end lost 2 bases, the J end lost 0 bases, and 11 bases lay between the germline ends. The CDR3 runs 17 residues. CDR1 is SNHLY, CDR2 FYNNEI, per germline. In DNA form, the CDR3 reads TGTGCCAGCAGTGAATGGGCCATCGACTCTGGGGCCAACGTCCTGACTTTC. The encoded protein is CASSEWAIDSGANVLTF.

The chain joins TRBV18 to TRBJ1-4, with 9 bases matching TRBD1. CDR1 and CDR2 from the germline V gene are KGHSH and LQKENI. The CDR3 consists of 17 residues. With 6 bases clipped from V and 0 bases from J, the junction kept 8 bases outside the gene matches. CDR3 DNA sequence: TGTGCCAGCTCCGAAGACAGGGGGGTAACAACTAATGAAAAACTGTTTTTT. Residues: CASSEDRGVTTNEKLFF.

This clonotype was counted only a few times. The chain carries TRBV7-3 and TRBJ2-1, with D perhaps given as TRBD1 or TRBD2 (6 bases each). The CDR3 is 17 residues long. Trimming removed 5 bases from V and 3 bases from J, with 20 bases in between. Germline CDR1 reads SGHTA; CDR2 reads FQGTGA. The CDR3 DNA reads TGTGCCAGCAGCCCACTGGGGGCGCGGGGTCGCTACAATGAGCAGTTCTTC. This codes for CASSPLGARGRYNEQFF.

This clonotype appeared once. Being one base from a much bigger clone, this may be a read error. This chain joins TRBV18 and TRBJ2-5, with a weak D call TRBD2 (5 bases). The CDR3 loop spans 14 amino acids. Germline V gives CDR1 KGHSH, CDR2 LQKENI. CDR3 bases: TGTGCCAACTCACCACCGGGGTCTGAGGAGACCCAGTACTTC. Protein product: CANSPPGSEETQYF.

This clonotype was observed at least ten times. The V and J genes are TRBV9 and TRBJ1-6; perhaps TRBD1 as D (5 bases). This CDR3 spans 17 amino acids. V lost 4 bases to trimming and J lost 8 bases, with 22 bases between them. Per germline, CDR1 SGDLS and CDR2 YYNGEE. CDR3 DNA: TGTGCCAGCAGCAAAGACCATACAGGAAATGTGTATTCACCCCTCCACTTT. Its translation is CASSKDHTGNVYSPLHF.

A word on this clonotype: A junction boundary mismatches the germline segment, possibly from a read error. This chain uses TRBV7-3 with TRBJ1-1; D is perhaps TRBD1 (5 bases). Per germline, CDR1 SGHTA and CDR2 FQGTGA. CDR3 length: 12 residues. The CDR3 DNA sequence: TGTGCCAGCAGCCCATCGGGGCCTGAAGCTTTCTTC. This codes for CASSPSGPEAFF. The full variable domain, with the rest looked up from reference TRBV7-3 and TRBJ1-1, is GAGVSQTPSNKVTEKGKYVELRCDPISGHTALYWYRQSLGQGPEFLIYFQGTGAADDSGLPNDRFFAVRPEGSVSTLKIQRTERGDSAVYLCASSPSGPEAFFGQGTRLTVV.

This clonotype was seen many times. The chain has TRBV6-2 or TRBV6-3 and TRBJ1-5; no definite D call. Trimming stripped 4 bases from V and 3 bases from J, with 10 bases between. CDR3 length: 14 amino acids. In germline, CDR1 is MNHEY, CDR2 SVGEGT. DNA of the CDR3: TGTGCCAGCAGTTGGACGGAATTCAATCAGCCCCAGCATTTT. It encodes CASSWTEFNQPQHF.

The sample holds a few counts of this clonotype. The genes are TRBV20-1 and TRBJ2-1; D may correspond to TRBD1 or TRBD2 (5 bases each). The length of the CDR3 is 15 residues. Trimming cost V 0 bases and J 7 bases, with 16 bases left between them. Germline V gene lookup returns CDR1 DFQATT and CDR2 SNEGSKA (reference sequence). The CDR3 protein is CSARDAGRVLNEQFF. CDR3 nucleotides: TGCAGTGCTAGAGACGCGGGCAGGGTTCTGAATGAGCAGTTCTTC.

This clonotype was picked up a small number of times. The CDR3 DNA reads as TGTGCCAGCAGCCCCCCCGAGTGGGCGGGAGACAGCACAGATACGCAGTATTTT. This encodes CASSPPEWAGDSTDTQYF. The chain combines TRBV14 with TRBJ2-3; TRBD2 aligns across 7 bases. J gave up 0 bases and V 4 bases, and 13 bases lay outside the gene matches. The CDR3 length is 18 residues. CDR1 and CDR2 from the germline V gene are SGHDN and FVKESK. The complete variable domain, with remaining parts taken from reference TRBV14 and TRBJ2-3, reads EAGVTQFPSHSVIEKGQTVTLRCDPISGHDNLYWYRRVMGKEIKFLLHFVKESKQDESGMPNNRFLAERTGGTYSTLKVQPAELEDSGVYFCASSPPEWAGDSTDTQYFGPGTRLTVL.

In this sample, this clonotype turned up a few times. This rearrangement joins TRBV20-1 to TRBJ1-1; unclear D gene. The CDR3 spans 12 residues. Germline CDR1 DFQATT, CDR2 SNEGSKA (reference sequence). Trimming took 0 bases from V and 5 from J, leaving 7 bases between them. The CDR3, as DNA: TGCAGTGCTAGAGAGAAGCGTACTGAAGCTTTCTTT. The encoded protein is CSAREKRTEAFF.